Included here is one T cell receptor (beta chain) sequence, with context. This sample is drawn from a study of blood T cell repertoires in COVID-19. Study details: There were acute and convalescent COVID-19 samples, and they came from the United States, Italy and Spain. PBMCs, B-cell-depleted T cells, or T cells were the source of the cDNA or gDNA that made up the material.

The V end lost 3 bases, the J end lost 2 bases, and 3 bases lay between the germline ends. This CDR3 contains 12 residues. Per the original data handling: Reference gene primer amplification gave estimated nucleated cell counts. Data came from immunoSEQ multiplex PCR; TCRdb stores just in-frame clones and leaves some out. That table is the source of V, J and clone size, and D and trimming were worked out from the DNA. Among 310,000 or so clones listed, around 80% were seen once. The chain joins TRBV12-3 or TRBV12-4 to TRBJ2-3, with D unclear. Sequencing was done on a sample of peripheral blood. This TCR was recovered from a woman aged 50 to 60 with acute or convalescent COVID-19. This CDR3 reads CASSFNTDTQYF. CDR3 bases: TGTGCCAGCAGTTTCAACACAGATACGCAGTATTTT.